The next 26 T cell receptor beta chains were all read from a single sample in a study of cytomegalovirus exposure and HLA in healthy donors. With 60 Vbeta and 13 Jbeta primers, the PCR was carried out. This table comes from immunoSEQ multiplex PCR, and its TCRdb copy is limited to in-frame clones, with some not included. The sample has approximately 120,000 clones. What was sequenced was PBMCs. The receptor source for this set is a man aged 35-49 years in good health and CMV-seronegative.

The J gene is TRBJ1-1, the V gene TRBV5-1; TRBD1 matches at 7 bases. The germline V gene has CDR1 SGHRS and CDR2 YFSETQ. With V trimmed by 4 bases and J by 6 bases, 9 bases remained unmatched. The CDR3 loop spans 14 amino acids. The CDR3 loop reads CASSRDSSGAEAFF. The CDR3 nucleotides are TGCGCCAGCAGCCGGGACAGCTCGGGGGCTGAAGCTTTCTTT.

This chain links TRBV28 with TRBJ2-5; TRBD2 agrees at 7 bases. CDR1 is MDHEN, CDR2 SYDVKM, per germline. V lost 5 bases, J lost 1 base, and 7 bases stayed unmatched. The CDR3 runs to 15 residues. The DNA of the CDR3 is TGTGCCAGCAGTAAGATACTAGCGCCCCAAGAGACCCAGTACTTC. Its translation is CASSKILAPQETQYF.

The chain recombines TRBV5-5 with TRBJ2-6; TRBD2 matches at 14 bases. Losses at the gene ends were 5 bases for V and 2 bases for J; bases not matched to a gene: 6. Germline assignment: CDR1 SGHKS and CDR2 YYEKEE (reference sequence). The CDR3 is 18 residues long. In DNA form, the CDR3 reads TGTGCCAGCAGAGGACTAGCGGGAGGTGGTGCTGGGGCCAACGTCCTGACTTTC. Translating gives CASRGLAGGGAGANVLTF.

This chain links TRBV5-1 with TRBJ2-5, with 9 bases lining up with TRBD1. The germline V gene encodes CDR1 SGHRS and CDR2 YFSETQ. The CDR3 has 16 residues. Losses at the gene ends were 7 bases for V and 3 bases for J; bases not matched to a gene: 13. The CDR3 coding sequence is TGCGCCAGCGCCGGCCTCGGGACAGGGCAAAAAGAGACCCAGTACTTC. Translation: CASAGLGTGQKETQYF.

The CDR3, as DNA: TGTGCCAGCAGCTGGGGAGAATCTGGCTACACCTTC. It codes for CASSWGESGYTF. V usage is TRBV5-6 and J usage is TRBJ1-2, with no clear D. Trimming shortened V by 3 bases and J by 7 bases, and 10 bases separated the two germline ends. This CDR3 comprises 12 residues. Germline loops: CDR1 SGHDT, CDR2 YYEEEE.

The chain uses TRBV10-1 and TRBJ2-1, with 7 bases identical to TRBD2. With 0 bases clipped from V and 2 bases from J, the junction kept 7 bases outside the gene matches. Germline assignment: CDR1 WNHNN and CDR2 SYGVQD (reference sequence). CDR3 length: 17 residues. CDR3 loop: CASSESLGEGTYNEQFF. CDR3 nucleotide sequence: TGCGCCAGCAGTGAGTCCCTTGGGGAGGGGACCTACAATGAGCAGTTCTTC.

DNA for the CDR3: TGTGCCAGCAGCTTAGCGATGAAGGGGATGGCCCAGTACTTC. Protein product: CASSLAMKGMAQYF. This chain joins TRBV7-8 and TRBJ2-7; D might be TRBD1 (5 bases). Trimming shortened V by 0 bases and J by 10 bases, and 16 bases separated the two germline ends. Germline CDR1 SGHVS, CDR2 FQNEAQ. The CDR3 contains 14 residues.

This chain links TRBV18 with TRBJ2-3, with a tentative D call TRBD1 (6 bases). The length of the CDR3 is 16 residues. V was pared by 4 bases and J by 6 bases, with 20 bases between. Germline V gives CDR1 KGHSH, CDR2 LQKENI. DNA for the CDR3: TGTGCCAGCTCACGCGGCACTCCGCAGGGGCCGGATACGCAGTATTTT. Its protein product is CASSRGTPQGPDTQYF.

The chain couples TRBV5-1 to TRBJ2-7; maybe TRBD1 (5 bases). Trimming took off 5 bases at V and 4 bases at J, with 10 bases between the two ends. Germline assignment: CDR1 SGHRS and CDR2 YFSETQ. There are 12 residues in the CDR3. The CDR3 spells CASRLTGYEQYF. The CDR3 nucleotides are TGCGCCAGCAGACTTACAGGATACGAGCAGTACTTC.

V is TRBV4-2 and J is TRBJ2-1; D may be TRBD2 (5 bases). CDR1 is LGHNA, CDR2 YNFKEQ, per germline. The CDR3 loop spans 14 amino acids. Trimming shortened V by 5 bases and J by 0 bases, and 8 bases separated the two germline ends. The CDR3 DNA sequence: TGTGCCAGCAGCGGAGGAAGCTCCTACAATGAGCAGTTCTTC. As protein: CASSGGSSYNEQFF.

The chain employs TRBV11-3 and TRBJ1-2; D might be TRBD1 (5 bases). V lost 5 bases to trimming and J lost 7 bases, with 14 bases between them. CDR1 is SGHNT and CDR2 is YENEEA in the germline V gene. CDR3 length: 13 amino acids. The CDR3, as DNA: TGTGCCAGCAGCAGATTACAGGAGATTGGCTACACCTTC. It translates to CASSRLQEIGYTF. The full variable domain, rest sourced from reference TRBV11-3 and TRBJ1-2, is EAGVVQSPRYKIIEKKQPVAFWCNPISGHNTLYWYLQNLGQGPELLIRYENEEAVDDSQLPKDRFSAERLKGVDSTLKIQPAELGDSAVYLCASSRLQEIGYTFGSGTRLTVV.

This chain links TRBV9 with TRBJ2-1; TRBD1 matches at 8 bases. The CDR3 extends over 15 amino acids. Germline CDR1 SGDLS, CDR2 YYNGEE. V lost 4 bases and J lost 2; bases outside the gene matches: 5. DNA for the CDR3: TGTGCCAGCAGCACCGACAGGGGAGCCTACAATGAGCAGTTCTTC. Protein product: CASSTDRGAYNEQFF.

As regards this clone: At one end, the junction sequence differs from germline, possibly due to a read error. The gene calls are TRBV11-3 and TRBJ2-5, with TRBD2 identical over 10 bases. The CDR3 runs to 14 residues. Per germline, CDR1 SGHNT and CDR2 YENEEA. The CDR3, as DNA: TGTACCAGCAGCTTGGGGACTAGCGTCGGGACCCAGTACTTC. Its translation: CTSSLGTSVGTQYF.

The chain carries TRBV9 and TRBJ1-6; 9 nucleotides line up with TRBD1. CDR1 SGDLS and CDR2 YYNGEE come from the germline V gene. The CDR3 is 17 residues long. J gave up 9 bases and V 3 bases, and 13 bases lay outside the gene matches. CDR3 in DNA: TGTGCCAGCAGCGCACCCGGGGACAGGGAGACGGGTTCACCCCTCCACTTT. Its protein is CASSAPGDRETGSPLHF. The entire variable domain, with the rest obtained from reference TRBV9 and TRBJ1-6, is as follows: DSGVTQTPKHLITATGQRVTLRCSPRSGDLSVYWYQQSLDQGLQFLIQYYNGEERAKGNILERFSAQQFPDLHSELNLSSLELGDSALYFCASSAPGDRETGSPLHFGNGTRLTVT.

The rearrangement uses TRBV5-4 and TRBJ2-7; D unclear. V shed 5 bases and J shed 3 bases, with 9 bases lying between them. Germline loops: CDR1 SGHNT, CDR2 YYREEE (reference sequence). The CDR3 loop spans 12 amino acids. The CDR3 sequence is CASRGANYEQYF. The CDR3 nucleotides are TGTGCCAGCAGAGGAGCCAACTACGAGCAGTACTTC.

CDR3 in amino acids: CASSFGGRASDTQYF. The CDR3 nucleotides read TGTGCCAGCAGCTTCGGCGGGAGGGCCTCAGATACGCAGTATTTT. The chain carries TRBV11-2 and TRBJ2-3; 9 bases align to TRBD2. Germline CDR1 is SGHAT and CDR2 is FQNNGV. The length of the CDR3 is 15 residues. V shed 3 bases and J 4 bases; nucleotides not matched to a gene: 5.

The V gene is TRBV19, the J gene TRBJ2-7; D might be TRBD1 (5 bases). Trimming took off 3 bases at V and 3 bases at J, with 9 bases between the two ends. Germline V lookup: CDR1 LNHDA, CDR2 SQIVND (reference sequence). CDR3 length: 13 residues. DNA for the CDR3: TGTGCCAGTAGTATGCGACAGAGCTACGAGCAGTACTTC. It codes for CASSMRQSYEQYF.

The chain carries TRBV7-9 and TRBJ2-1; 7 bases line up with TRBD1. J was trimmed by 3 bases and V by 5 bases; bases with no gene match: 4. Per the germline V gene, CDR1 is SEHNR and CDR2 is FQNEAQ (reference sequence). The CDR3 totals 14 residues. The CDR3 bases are TGTGCCAGCAGCCCGGACAGGAACTACAATGAGCAGTTCTTC. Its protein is CASSPDRNYNEQFF.

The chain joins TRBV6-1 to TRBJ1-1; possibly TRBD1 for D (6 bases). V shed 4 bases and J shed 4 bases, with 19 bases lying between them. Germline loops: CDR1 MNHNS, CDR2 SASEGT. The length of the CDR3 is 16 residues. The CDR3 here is CASSGQLRGATTEAFF. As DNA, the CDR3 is TGTGCCAGCAGTGGGCAGTTGCGGGGGGCTACCACTGAAGCTTTCTTT.

The chain's CDR3 is CASSLGVLPQYF. The CDR3, as DNA: TGTGCCAGCAGCTTGGGAGTTTTACCGCAGTATTTT. The rearrangement links TRBV5-6 to TRBJ2-3; D is unclear. This CDR3 spans 12 amino acids. Deletions cut 0 bases from V and 10 bases from J, with 9 bases between. Germline V gene data show CDR1 as SGHDT and CDR2 as YYEEEE.

CDR3 sequence reads: CASSARGGGIYEQYF. CDR3 DNA sequence: TGTGCCAGCAGCGCCCGGGGAGGAGGGATCTACGAGCAGTACTTC. The chain carries TRBV7-9 and TRBJ2-7; D is possibly TRBD2 (6 bases). With 5 bases removed from V and 3 bases from J, the gap between germline ends came to 17 bases. Germline CDR1 is SEHNR and CDR2 is FQNEAQ (reference sequence). This CDR3 contains 15 residues.

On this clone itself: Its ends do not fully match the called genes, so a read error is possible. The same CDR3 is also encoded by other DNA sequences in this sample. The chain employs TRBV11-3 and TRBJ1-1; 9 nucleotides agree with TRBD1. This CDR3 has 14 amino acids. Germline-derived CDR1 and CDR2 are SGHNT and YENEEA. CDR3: CASSLTGGNTEAFF. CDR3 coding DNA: TGTGCCAGCAGCTTGACAGGGGGGAACACTGAAGCCTTCTTT.

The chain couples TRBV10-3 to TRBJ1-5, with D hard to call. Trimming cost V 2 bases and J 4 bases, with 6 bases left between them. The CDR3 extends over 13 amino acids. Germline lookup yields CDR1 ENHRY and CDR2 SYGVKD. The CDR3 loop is CAISEQVNQPQHF. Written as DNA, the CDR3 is TGTGCCATCAGTGAGCAGGTGAATCAGCCCCAGCATTTT.

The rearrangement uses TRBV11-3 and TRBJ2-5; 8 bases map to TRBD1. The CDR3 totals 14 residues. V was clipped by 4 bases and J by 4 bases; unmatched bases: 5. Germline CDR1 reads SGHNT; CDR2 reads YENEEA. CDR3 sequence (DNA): TGTGCCAGCAGCTACAGGGGGTCCGTAGAGACCCAGTACTTC. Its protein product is CASSYRGSVETQYF.

Here the CDR3 DNA reads TGTGCCAGCAGCTACCAGACTAGCGGGTTCTCCTACAATGAGCAGTTCTTC. Translation gives CASSYQTSGFSYNEQFF. This chain joins TRBV7-6 and TRBJ2-1, with 10 bases matching TRBD2. The V segment lost 4 bases and the J segment 0 bases; nucleotides outside the gene matches: 6. Germline values: CDR1 SGHVS, CDR2 FNYEAQ. The CDR3 extends over 17 amino acids. Filled out from reference TRBV7-6 and TRBJ2-1, the complete variable domain reads GAGVSQSPRYKVTKRGQDVALRCDPISGHVSLYWYRQALGQGPEFLTYFNYEAQQDKSGLPNDRFSAERPEGSISTLTIQRTEQRDSAMYRCASSYQTSGFSYNEQFFGPGTRLTVL.

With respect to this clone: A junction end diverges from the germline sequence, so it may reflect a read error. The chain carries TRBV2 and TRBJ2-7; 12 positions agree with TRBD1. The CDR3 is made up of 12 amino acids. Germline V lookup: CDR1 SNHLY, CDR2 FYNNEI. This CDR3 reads CASSTGTGGGNF. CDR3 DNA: TGTGCCAGCAGTACCGGGACAGGGGGCGGGAACTTC.